Listed here are 14 T cell receptor beta chains from one sample, sequenced in a study of PD-L1 blockade in urothelial cancer. The time point here: pretreatment peripheral blood. Method: immunoSEQ multiplex PCR; TCRdb's copy keeps in-frame clones and lacks some. The table lists approximately 50,000 clones, about 86% of them singletons. Sequencing was performed on PBMCs, taken around atezolizumab (anti-PD-L1) treatment. The receptors were sampled from a man aged 70-80 years with urothelial cancer.

The chain links TRBV9 to TRBJ2-1; 9 nucleotides line up with TRBD2. The germline V gene encodes CDR1 SGDLS and CDR2 YYNGEE. The CDR3 runs 16 residues. With V trimmed by 0 bases and J by 4 bases, 5 bases remained unmatched. CDR3 nucleotide sequence: TGTGCCAGCAGCGTAGGGCCTAGCGGGGCTTACAATGAGCAGTTCTTC. This gives the protein CASSVGPSGAYNEQFF.

V and J are TRBV5-1 and TRBJ2-1, with 11 bases that match TRBD2. V was pared by 2 bases and J by 0 bases, with 4 bases of the junction left unmatched. The germline V gene encodes CDR1 SGHRS and CDR2 YFSETQ. The CDR3 has 17 amino acids. CDR3 residues: CASSLSSGGTSYNEQFF. The CDR3 nucleotides read TGCGCCAGCAGCTTATCTAGCGGGGGGACCTCCTACAATGAGCAGTTCTTC.

J is TRBJ1-5 and V is TRBV21-1; no DNA check was done on the table's D call, TRBD1. TRBV21-1 is tagged as a pseudogene. The CDR3 is made up of 17 amino acids. The CDR3 spells CARSKDGRGLFNQPQHF. CDR3 DNA: TGTGCCAGGAGCAAAGATGGAAGGGGGCTTTTCAATCAGCCCCAGCATTTT.

This chain uses TRBV5-1 with TRBJ1-4, with 7 bases matching TRBD1. Trimming at V came to 1 base and at J to 5 bases, leaving 2 bases not matched to a gene. This CDR3 contains 14 residues. Germline loops: CDR1 SGHRS, CDR2 YFSETQ. The CDR3 DNA reads as TGCGCCAGCAGCTTGTTACAGGGGAATGAAAAACTGTTTTTT. This translates into CASSLLQGNEKLFF.

This chain connects TRBV2 to TRBJ2-3, with TRBD1 matching over 9 bases. V lost 4 bases to trimming and J lost 2 bases; unmatched junction nucleotides: 7. Germline lookup yields CDR1 SNHLY and CDR2 FYNNEI. The CDR3 is 16 residues long. CDR3 in amino acids: CASSVLQGANTDTQYF. CDR3 nucleotides: TGTGCCAGCAGTGTCCTACAGGGGGCGAACACAGATACGCAGTATTTT.

J is TRBJ2-7 and V is TRBV4-1; the match to TRBD2 covers 8 bases. The CDR3 loop spans 17 amino acids. Per germline, CDR1 MGHRA and CDR2 YSYEKL. V gave up 7 bases and J gave up 4 bases; unmatched junction bases: 18. The CDR3, as DNA: TGCGCCAGCACTAAAGAAGCTGGGACTAGTGAGTTGTACGAGCAGTACTTC. This gives the protein CASTKEAGTSELYEQYF.

The chain combines TRBV6-4 with TRBJ2-2; tentative D call: TRBD1 (5 bases). V dropped 5 bases and J dropped 2 bases, with 9 bases sitting between them. Germline V gives CDR1 MRHNA, CDR2 SNTAGT. This CDR3 region has 14 residues. CDR3 nucleotides: TGTGCCAGCAGTACGGACACTAACACCGGGGAGCTGTTTTTT. It encodes CASSTDTNTGELFF.

The chain uses TRBV29-1 and TRBJ2-7; 11 bases match TRBD1. The CDR3 runs 14 residues. Germline CDR1 is SQVTM and CDR2 is ANQGSEA. V was clipped by 3 bases and J by 4 bases; unmatched bases: 5. The CDR3 loop reads CSVDGQGAQYEQYF. The CDR3 DNA sequence: TGCAGCGTTGATGGACAGGGGGCCCAATACGAGCAGTACTTC.

V is TRBV7-8 and J is TRBJ2-5, with 10 bases aligning to TRBD2. Germline CDR1 SGHVS, CDR2 FQNEAQ. The CDR3 has 15 amino acids. V lost 3 bases, J lost 5 bases, and 6 bases stayed unmatched. CDR3 in DNA: TGTGCCAGCAGCTTTATTAGCGGGAGGTTTGAGACCCAGTACTTC. This translates into CASSFISGRFETQYF.

This chain uses TRBV29-1 with TRBJ2-1; 9 bases line up with TRBD2. V lost 8 bases, J lost 3 bases, and 5 bases stayed unmatched. Germline V CDR1 and CDR2: SQVTM, ANQGSEA. This CDR3 is built from 13 residues. The CDR3 nucleotides read TGCAGCACGGCTAGCGGGAACTACAATGAGCAGTTCTTC. Amino acid sequence: CSTASGNYNEQFF.

The gene calls are TRBV7-2 and TRBJ1-2; no definite D call. The ends were cut back, 1 base at V and 3 bases at J, with 6 bases in the middle. The CDR3 contains 13 residues. Germline V gene data show CDR1 as SGHTA and CDR2 as FQGNSA. The CDR3, as DNA: TGTGCCAGCAGCTTAGTCGGAGACTATGGCTACACCTTC. Translating gives CASSLVGDYGYTF.

This chain joins TRBV5-4 and TRBJ2-3; 9 positions match TRBD1. Trimming took 4 bases from V and 1 from J; bases not matched to a gene: 4. Per germline, CDR1 SGHNT and CDR2 YYREEE (reference sequence). The CDR3 contains 15 residues. The CDR3 spells CASSTRQGGTDTQYF. The CDR3 nucleotides read TGTGCCAGCAGCACTCGACAGGGGGGCACAGATACGCAGTATTTT.

The rearrangement links TRBV2 to TRBJ2-5; D perhaps matches TRBD2 (6 bases). The CDR3 covers 10 residues. Germline CDR1 is SNHLY and CDR2 is FYNNEI. V lost 7 bases and J 7 bases, leaving 7 bases between the germline ends. In DNA, the CDR3 is TGTGCCAGCATGGAGGGGACCCAGTACTTC. As protein: CASMEGTQYF.

The V call is TRBV5-1, the J call TRBJ2-3, with 7 bases identical to TRBD2. The CDR3 loop spans 14 amino acids. Germline CDR1 SGHRS, CDR2 YFSETQ. The V gene end was trimmed by 3 bases and the J gene end by 1 base; junction bases not matched to a gene: 2. The CDR3 protein is CASSSLAGTDTQYF. The CDR3 bases are TGCGCCAGCAGCTCCCTAGCGGGCACAGATACGCAGTATTTT.